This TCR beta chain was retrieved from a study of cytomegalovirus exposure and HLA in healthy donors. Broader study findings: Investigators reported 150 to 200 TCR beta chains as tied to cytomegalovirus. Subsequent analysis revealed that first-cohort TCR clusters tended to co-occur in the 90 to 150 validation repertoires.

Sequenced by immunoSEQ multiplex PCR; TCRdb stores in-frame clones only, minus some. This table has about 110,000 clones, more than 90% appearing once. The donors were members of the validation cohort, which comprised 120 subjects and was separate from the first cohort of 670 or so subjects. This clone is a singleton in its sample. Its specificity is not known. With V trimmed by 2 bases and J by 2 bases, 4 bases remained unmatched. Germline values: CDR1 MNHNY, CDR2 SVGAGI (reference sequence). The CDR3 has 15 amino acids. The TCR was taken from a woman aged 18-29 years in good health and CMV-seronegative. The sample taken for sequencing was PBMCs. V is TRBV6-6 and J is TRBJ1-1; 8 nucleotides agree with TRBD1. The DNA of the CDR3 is TGTGCCAGCAGTTACGACAGGGGTGCTAACACTGAAGCTTTCTTT. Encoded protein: CASSYDRGANTEAFF.